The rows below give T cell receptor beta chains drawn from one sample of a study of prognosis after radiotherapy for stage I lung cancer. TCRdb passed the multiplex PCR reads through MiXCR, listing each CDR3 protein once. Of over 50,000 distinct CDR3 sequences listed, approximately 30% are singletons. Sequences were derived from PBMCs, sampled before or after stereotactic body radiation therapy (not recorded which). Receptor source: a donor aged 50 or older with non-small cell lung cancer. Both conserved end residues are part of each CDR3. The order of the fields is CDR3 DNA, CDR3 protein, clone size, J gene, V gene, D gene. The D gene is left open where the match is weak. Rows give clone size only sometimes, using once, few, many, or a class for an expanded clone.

CDR3nt: TGTGCCAGCAGCCCGACAGTCTCCTATGGCTACACCTTC
CDR3aa: CASSPTVSYGYTF
abundance: many
j_gene: TRBJ1-2
v_gene: TRBV3-1
d_gene: .

CDR3nt: TGTGCCAGCAGTGTGGGGCAGGGAAGCTACAATGAGCAGTTCTTC
CDR3aa: CASSVGQGSYNEQFF
abundance: .
j_gene: TRBJ2-1
v_gene: TRBV27
d_gene: .

CDR3nt: TGTGCCAGCTCACCCAACCAAGAGACCCAGTACTTC
CDR3aa: CASSPNQETQYF
abundance: many
j_gene: TRBJ2-5
v_gene: TRBV18
d_gene: .

CDR3nt: TGTGCCAGCAGCCCCCAGGGACAGGCCTACGAGCAGTACTTC
CDR3aa: CASSPQGQAYEQYF
abundance: many
j_gene: TRBJ2-7
v_gene: TRBV7-2
d_gene: TRBD1

CDR3nt: TGTGCCAGCAGCCGGGGACAAGACACAGATACGCAGTATTTT
CDR3aa: CASSRGQDTDTQYF
abundance: many
j_gene: TRBJ2-3
v_gene: TRBV7-3
d_gene: .

CDR3nt: TGTGCCAGCAGTTACCCCCTGACTAGCGGGGGGAGTTTGGACAATGAGCAGTTCTTC
CDR3aa: CASSYPLTSGGSLDNEQFF
abundance: many
j_gene: TRBJ2-1
v_gene: TRBV6-2/TRBV6-3
d_gene: TRBD2

CDR3nt: TGCGCCAGCAGCCGAGAAGGCTCCGGGACTAGCGGCACCTTGGGGGAGACCCAGTACTTC
CDR3aa: CASSREGSGTSGTLGETQYF
abundance: many
j_gene: TRBJ2-5
v_gene: TRBV5-1
d_gene: TRBD2

CDR3nt: TGTGCCAGCAGACCAGTGGGCAGCCATCCCCAGCATTTT
CDR3aa: CASRPVGSHPQHF
abundance: .
j_gene: TRBJ1-5
v_gene: TRBV28
d_gene: .

CDR3nt: TGCAGTGCTATCAGGGGGCGGGATGAGCAGTTCTTC
CDR3aa: CSAIRGRDEQFF
abundance: many
j_gene: TRBJ2-1
v_gene: TRBV20-1
d_gene: TRBD1

CDR3nt: TGTGCCAGCAGAACAGGACAGGGAAACTATGGCTACACCTTC
CDR3aa: CASRTGQGNYGYTF
abundance: many
j_gene: TRBJ1-2
v_gene: TRBV28
d_gene: TRBD1

CDR3nt: TGTGCCAGCAAACCGGGACGGCCTAGCGATGAGCAGTTCTTC
CDR3aa: CASKPGRPSDEQFF
abundance: many
j_gene: TRBJ2-1
v_gene: TRBV7-2
d_gene: .

CDR3nt: TGTGCCAGCAGCAACCTACCGGGATCCTACGAGCAGTACTTC
CDR3aa: CASSNLPGSYEQYF
abundance: many
j_gene: TRBJ2-7
v_gene: TRBV7-2
d_gene: .

CDR3nt: TGTGCCAGCAGCCAAGTTAGCGGGAGGGCGGGCATTCAGTACTTC
CDR3aa: CASSQVSGRAGIQYF
abundance: many
j_gene: TRBJ2-4
v_gene: TRBV3-1
d_gene: TRBD2

CDR3nt: TGTGCCAGCAGCTTGAGTCTAGCGGGAGGGAACTACGAGCAGTACTTC
CDR3aa: CASSLSLAGGNYEQYF
abundance: .
j_gene: TRBJ2-7
v_gene: TRBV5-5
d_gene: TRBD2

CDR3nt: TGTGCCATCAGCCAAGGTGGGTTCCGGTACTTC
CDR3aa: CAISQGGFRYF
abundance: .
j_gene: TRBJ2-7
v_gene: TRBV3-1
d_gene: .

CDR3nt: TGTGCCAGCAGTTTAGATGTTGGGGGGACTGTCTCCTACGAGCAGTACTTC
CDR3aa: CASSLDVGGTVSYEQYF
abundance: many
j_gene: TRBJ2-7
v_gene: TRBV12-3/TRBV12-4
d_gene: .

CDR3nt: TGTGCTAGCAGCCAAGACCCGGTGCACGATTATGGCTACACCTTC
CDR3aa: CASSQDPVHDYGYTF
abundance: .
j_gene: TRBJ1-2
v_gene: TRBV4-2
d_gene: .

CDR3nt: TGTGCCAGCAGTAAACAGGGAGGAACCGGGGAGCTGTTTTTT
CDR3aa: CASSKQGGTGELFF
abundance: many
j_gene: TRBJ2-2
v_gene: TRBV11-3
d_gene: .

CDR3nt: TGTGCCACCCTAGGGGCAGGGAGAACTGAAGCTTTCTTT
CDR3aa: CATLGAGRTEAFF
abundance: many
j_gene: TRBJ1-1
v_gene: TRBV27
d_gene: .

CDR3nt: TGTGCCAGCAGCGTAACAGGGATCAGTGGCTACACCTTC
CDR3aa: CASSVTGISGYTF
abundance: many
j_gene: TRBJ1-2
v_gene: TRBV5-6
d_gene: .

CDR3nt: TGTGCCAGCAGCCCCAGGACTAGCGGGATGAACACCGGGGAGCTGTTTTTT
CDR3aa: CASSPRTSGMNTGELFF
abundance: many
j_gene: TRBJ2-2
v_gene: TRBV4-2
d_gene: TRBD2

CDR3nt: TGCAGCGTTGAAGGTAGCGGGAGGCCCCAAGAGACCCAGTACTTC
CDR3aa: CSVEGSGRPQETQYF
abundance: .
j_gene: TRBJ2-5
v_gene: TRBV29-1
d_gene: TRBD2

CDR3nt: TGTGCCAGCAGTTTTCCCTCCGGGATGGGTAATGAGCAGTTCTTC
CDR3aa: CASSFPSGMGNEQFF
abundance: many
j_gene: TRBJ2-1
v_gene: TRBV6-5
d_gene: .

CDR3nt: TGTGCCAGCAGAGGATCGACAGCGAACACTGAAGCTTTCTTT
CDR3aa: CASRGSTANTEAFF
abundance: many
j_gene: TRBJ1-1
v_gene: TRBV6-1
d_gene: .

CDR3nt: TGTGCCAGCAGCCTCGACCCCCAATTGGAACTGTTTTTT
CDR3aa: CASSLDPQLELFF
abundance: many
j_gene: TRBJ1-4
v_gene: TRBV11-1
d_gene: .

CDR3nt: TGTGCCAGCTCACCAAGCATGATGGAAATCGGGGAGCTGTTTTTT
CDR3aa: CASSPSMMEIGELFF
abundance: .
j_gene: TRBJ2-2
v_gene: TRBV18
d_gene: .

CDR3nt: TGCGCCAGCAGCAGTACAGGGGCCTCCGGGGAGCTGTTTTTT
CDR3aa: CASSSTGASGELFF
abundance: many
j_gene: TRBJ2-2
v_gene: TRBV5-1
d_gene: TRBD1

CDR3nt: TGTGCCAGAAGCCGAGCCCCGGGTGGATCGCGGGGCTACACCTTC
CDR3aa: CARSRAPGGSRGYTF
abundance: once
j_gene: TRBJ1-2
v_gene: TRBV6-1
d_gene: .

CDR3nt: TGTGCCAGTAGTATTTTGAGGGGGCACGCTGAAGCTTTCTTT
CDR3aa: CASSILRGHAEAFF
abundance: many
j_gene: TRBJ1-1
v_gene: TRBV19
d_gene: TRBD1

CDR3nt: TGTGCCAGCTCACGCGGATCGGCTAATGAAAAACTGTTTTTT
CDR3aa: CASSRGSANEKLFF
abundance: many
j_gene: TRBJ1-4
v_gene: TRBV18
d_gene: .

CDR3nt: TGTGCCACCAGTGCTGCCCGGGGGATCCACAATGAGCAGTTCTTC
CDR3aa: CATSAARGIHNEQFF
abundance: .
j_gene: TRBJ2-1
v_gene: TRBV24-1
d_gene: .

CDR3nt: TGTGCCAGCAGCTTTCAGCGGGGAGGAGAGACCCAGTACTTC
CDR3aa: CASSFQRGGETQYF
abundance: many
j_gene: TRBJ2-5
v_gene: TRBV7-2
d_gene: TRBD2

CDR3nt: TGTGCCAGCAGCGACGGACGGCTTGTACACGAGCAGTACTTC
CDR3aa: CASSDGRLVHEQYF
abundance: .
j_gene: TRBJ2-7
v_gene: TRBV11-3
d_gene: .

CDR3nt: TGTGCCAGCATCGTATCAGTTCGGGCCCAAGATTTACCCCTCCACTTT
CDR3aa: CASIVSVRAQDLPLHF
abundance: .
j_gene: TRBJ1-6
v_gene: TRBV9
d_gene: .

CDR3nt: TGTGCCAGCAGTATCGAAGGCTCTGGAAACACCATATATTTT
CDR3aa: CASSIEGSGNTIYF
abundance: .
j_gene: TRBJ1-3
v_gene: TRBV6-1
d_gene: .

CDR3nt: TGTGCCAGCAGCTTAGTCGCTACCACCGGGGAGCTGTTTTTT
CDR3aa: CASSLVATTGELFF
abundance: many
j_gene: TRBJ2-2
v_gene: TRBV7-9
d_gene: .

CDR3nt: TGTGCCAGTAAAGACCCGGGCCCAAAAGAGACCCAGTACTTC
CDR3aa: CASKDPGPKETQYF
abundance: many
j_gene: TRBJ2-5
v_gene: TRBV19
d_gene: .

CDR3nt: TGTGCCAGTAGTCCATACTCGACTTCATCCCCTGAAGCTTTCTTT
CDR3aa: CASSPYSTSSPEAFF
abundance: few
j_gene: TRBJ1-1
v_gene: TRBV19
d_gene: .

CDR3nt: TGCAGTCCGTACAGGGGGCCGTCGTCGGCAGATACGCAGTATTTT
CDR3aa: CSPYRGPSSADTQYF
abundance: many
j_gene: TRBJ2-3
v_gene: TRBV20-1
d_gene: TRBD1

CDR3nt: TGTGCCAGCAGCTTACCCTCCGACCCTACCAAAGAGACCCAGTACTTC
CDR3aa: CASSLPSDPTKETQYF
abundance: many
j_gene: TRBJ2-5
v_gene: TRBV7-8
d_gene: .

CDR3nt: TGTGCCGCCGGGACAGTGAACACTGAAGCTTTCTTT
CDR3aa: CAAGTVNTEAFF
abundance: many
j_gene: TRBJ1-1
v_gene: TRBV6-1
d_gene: TRBD1

CDR3nt: TGTGCCAGCAGCGTCGGACAGGGAGGCACTGAAGCTTTCTTT
CDR3aa: CASSVGQGGTEAFF
abundance: many
j_gene: TRBJ1-1
v_gene: TRBV9
d_gene: TRBD1

CDR3nt: TGTGCCAGCAGCGTAGTGGGGGCTGATGAAACACTGTTTTTT
CDR3aa: CASSVVGADETLFF
abundance: .
j_gene: TRBJ1-4
v_gene: TRBV9
d_gene: .

CDR3nt: TGTGCCAGCAGTGATCTACCACCCCTCCACTTT
CDR3aa: CASSDLPPLHF
abundance: many
j_gene: TRBJ1-6
v_gene: TRBV2
d_gene: .

CDR3nt: TGTGCCAGCAGCTTAGGTGGGGTTTCAACTAATGAAAAACTGTTTTTT
CDR3aa: CASSLGGVSTNEKLFF
abundance: many
j_gene: TRBJ1-4
v_gene: TRBV7-9
d_gene: .

CDR3nt: TGTGCCAGCAGTGAATGGCGGGAGCCAGAGACCCAGTACTTC
CDR3aa: CASSEWREPETQYF
abundance: many
j_gene: TRBJ2-5
v_gene: TRBV6-2/TRBV6-3
d_gene: TRBD2

CDR3nt: TGTGCCAGCTCACCGCGGTCTGGGAAAACCGGGGAGCTGTTTTTT
CDR3aa: CASSPRSGKTGELFF
abundance: .
j_gene: TRBJ2-2
v_gene: TRBV18
d_gene: .

CDR3nt: TGTGCCAGCAGCCCTGATAGACAAGCTTTCTTT
CDR3aa: CASSPDRQAFF
abundance: many
j_gene: TRBJ1-1
v_gene: TRBV7-2
d_gene: .

CDR3nt: TGCGCCAGCAGCGCCGGGACGGATTATGGCTACACCTTC
CDR3aa: CASSAGTDYGYTF
abundance: many
j_gene: TRBJ1-2
v_gene: TRBV5-1
d_gene: .

CDR3nt: TGTGCCAGCAGCAGTAGGTTCGGATACGCGAACACCGGGGAGCTGTTTTTT
CDR3aa: CASSSRFGYANTGELFF
abundance: many
j_gene: TRBJ2-2
v_gene: TRBV9
d_gene: .

CDR3nt: TGTGCCAGCAGCTTAGCTACAGCGGGAGTGGAGACCCAGTACTTC
CDR3aa: CASSLATAGVETQYF
abundance: many
j_gene: TRBJ2-5
v_gene: TRBV7-2
d_gene: TRBD2

CDR3nt: TGCGCCAGCGGAGCGGGGCCCGCGGCTCTCTACGGGCAGTACTTC
CDR3aa: CASGAGPAALYGQYF
abundance: .
j_gene: TRBJ2-7
v_gene: TRBV5-1
d_gene: TRBD2

CDR3nt: TGTGCCACCAGTTTGGGGGTCCCCCCTGGAAACACCATATATTTT
CDR3aa: CATSLGVPPGNTIYF
abundance: many
j_gene: TRBJ1-3
v_gene: TRBV24-1
d_gene: .

CDR3nt: TGCGCCAGCAGCCCCGGTCCCCTGACAGGGGGCGAGAACACCATATATTTT
CDR3aa: CASSPGPLTGGENTIYF
abundance: .
j_gene: TRBJ1-3
v_gene: TRBV5-1
d_gene: TRBD1

CDR3nt: TGTGCCAGCAGCTTGGTAGGGTCTCGGGGCGCTGAAGCTTTCTTT
CDR3aa: CASSLVGSRGAEAFF
abundance: many
j_gene: TRBJ1-1
v_gene: TRBV5-5
d_gene: .

CDR3nt: TGTGCCAGCAGCGTAGGAGGGGGGCTCCCTCAAGAGACCCAGTACTTC
CDR3aa: CASSVGGGLPQETQYF
abundance: many
j_gene: TRBJ2-5
v_gene: TRBV9
d_gene: .

CDR3nt: TGTGCCAGCAGCTTAGTACAGGGGGGCACTGAAGCTTTCTTT
CDR3aa: CASSLVQGGTEAFF
abundance: many
j_gene: TRBJ1-1
v_gene: TRBV7-9
d_gene: TRBD1

CDR3nt: TGTGCCACCAGTGATTCTAGCGGGAGGTACGAGCAGTACTTC
CDR3aa: CATSDSSGRYEQYF
abundance: many
j_gene: TRBJ2-7
v_gene: TRBV24-1
d_gene: TRBD2

CDR3nt: TGTGCCAGCAGCTCCTGGGACAGGGGCTACGAGCAGTACTTC
CDR3aa: CASSSWDRGYEQYF
abundance: .
j_gene: TRBJ2-7
v_gene: TRBV11-3
d_gene: TRBD1

CDR3nt: TGTGCCAGCAGCTCGATAATCGGGAGCTCCTACAATGATCAGTTCTTC
CDR3aa: CASSSIIGSSYNDQFF
abundance: .
j_gene: TRBJ2-1
v_gene: TRBV7-2
d_gene: .